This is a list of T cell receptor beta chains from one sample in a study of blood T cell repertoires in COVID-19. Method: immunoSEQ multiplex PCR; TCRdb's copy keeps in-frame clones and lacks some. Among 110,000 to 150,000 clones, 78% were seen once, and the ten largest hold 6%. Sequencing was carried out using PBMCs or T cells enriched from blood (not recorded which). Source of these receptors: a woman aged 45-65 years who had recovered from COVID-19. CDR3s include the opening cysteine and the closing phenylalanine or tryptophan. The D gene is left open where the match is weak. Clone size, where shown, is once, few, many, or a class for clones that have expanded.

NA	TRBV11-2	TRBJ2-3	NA	TGTGCCAGCAGCTTACCAGGGGGGGATACGCAGTATTTT	CASSLPGGDTQYF
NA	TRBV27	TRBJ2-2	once	TGTGCCAGCAGTAAACAGGGCGTCCGGGCCGGGGAGCTGTTTTTT	CASSKQGVRAGELFF
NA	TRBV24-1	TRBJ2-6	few	TGTGCCACCAGTGATAGGGGCTCTGGGGCCAACGTCCTGACTTTC	CATSDRGSGANVLTF
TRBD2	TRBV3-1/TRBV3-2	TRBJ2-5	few	TGTGCCAGCAGCCAAGTTGGGACTCGGGGGGGGGAGACCCAGTACTTC	CASSQVGTRGGETQYF
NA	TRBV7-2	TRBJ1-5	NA	TGTGCCAGCAGCCAGGCCCAGGGTATTCAGCCCCAGCATTTT	CASSQAQGIQPQHF
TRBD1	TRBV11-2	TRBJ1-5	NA	TGTGCCAGCTTAGGACAGGGGGCGGATCAGCCCCAGCATTTT	CASLGQGADQPQHF
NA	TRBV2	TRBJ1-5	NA	TGTGCCAGCAGTGAGAATTTAGAGCGAGGCAATCAGCCCCAGCATTTT	CASSENLERGNQPQHF
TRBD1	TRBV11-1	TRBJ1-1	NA	TGTGCCAGCAGCTTTGGACAGGGGAGAATCGGGAACGAAGCTTTCTTT	CASSFGQGRIGNEAFF
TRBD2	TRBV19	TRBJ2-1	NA	TGTGCCAGTAGTATATCAGCGGGGCTAGACAATGAGCAGTTCTTC	CASSISAGLDNEQFF
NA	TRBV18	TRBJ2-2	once	TGTGCCAGCTCACCCTTTGACAGCCTGAACACCGGGGAGCTGTTTTTT	CASSPFDSLNTGELFF
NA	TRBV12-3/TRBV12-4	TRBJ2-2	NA	TGTGCCAGCAGTCCTCAGGGATCCGGGGAGCTGTTTTTT	CASSPQGSGELFF
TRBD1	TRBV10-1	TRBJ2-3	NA	TGCGCCAGCAGTGAGGACAGGGGCCCCCGGGTAGATACGCAGTATTTT	CASSEDRGPRVDTQYF
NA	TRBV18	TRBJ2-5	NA	TGTGCCAGCTCACCACCGATCAGACAAGAGACCCAGTACTTC	CASSPPIRQETQYF
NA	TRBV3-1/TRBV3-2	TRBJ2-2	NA	TGTGCCAGCAGCCGACTGGACAGAAACACCGGGGAGCTGTTTTTT	CASSRLDRNTGELFF
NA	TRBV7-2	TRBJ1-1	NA	TGTGCCAGCAGCTTTAAAGCCCGTAACACTGAAGCTTTCTTT	CASSFKARNTEAFF
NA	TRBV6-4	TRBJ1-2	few	TGTGCCAGCAGTGACTCGGCGGACAGCCCGGACTATGGCTACACCTTC	CASSDSADSPDYGYTF
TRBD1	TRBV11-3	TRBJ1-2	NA	TGTGCCAGCAGCTTCCCGGGACAGCTCATTGCTAACTATGGCTACACCTTC	CASSFPGQLIANYGYTF
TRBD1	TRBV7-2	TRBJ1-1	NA	TGTGCCAGCAGCATCCGACAGGGGAGCACTGAAGCTTTCTTT	CASSIRQGSTEAFF
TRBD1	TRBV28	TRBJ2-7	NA	TGTGCCAGCAGCTCATACAGGGGAATCAGGGAGCAGTACTTC	CASSSYRGIREQYF
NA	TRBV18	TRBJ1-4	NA	TGTGCCAGCTCACCCAGCGGGCAGGCCAGAGGCGAAAAACTGTTTTTT	CASSPSGQARGEKLFF
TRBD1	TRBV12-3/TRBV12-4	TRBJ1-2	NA	TGTGCCAGCAGTTTAGGGACAGGGAGCGGCTACACCTTC	CASSLGTGSGYTF
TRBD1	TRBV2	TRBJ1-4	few	TGTGCCAGCAGCCCGACAGGGGGCGCCCTCTCGGGTGAAAAACTGTTTTTT	CASSPTGGALSGEKLFF
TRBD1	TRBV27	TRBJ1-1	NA	TGTGCCAGCAGTTCGGACAGGGGAGGGACTGAAGCTTTCTTT	CASSSDRGGTEAFF
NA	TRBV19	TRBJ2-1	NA	TGTGCCAGTAGTATACCCCCCAGGGGCCTCCCCTACAATGAGCAGTTCTTC	CASSIPPRGLPYNEQFF
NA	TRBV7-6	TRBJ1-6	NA	TGTGCCAGCAGCCCAGGGGTCAAGAATTCACCCCTCCACTTT	CASSPGVKNSPLHF
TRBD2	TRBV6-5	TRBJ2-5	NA	TGTGCCAGCAACCGACTAGCGGTTGAAGAGACCCAGTACTTC	CASNRLAVEETQYF
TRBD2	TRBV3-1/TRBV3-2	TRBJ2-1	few	TGTGCCAGCAGCCAAGATTCGGAAGCGGGGGCTATGTTCTTC	CASSQDSEAGAMFF
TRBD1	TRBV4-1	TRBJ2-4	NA	TGCGCCAGCAGCCAACCGGGACAGGTTGAATTTCAGTACTTC	CASSQPGQVEFQYF
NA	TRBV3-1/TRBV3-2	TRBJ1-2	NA	TGTGCCAGCAGCCAAGGGGCGATCTATGGCTACACCTTC	CASSQGAIYGYTF
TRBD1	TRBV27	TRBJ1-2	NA	TGTGCCAGCAGTTTAGAGGGGACAGGATATGGCTACACCTTC	CASSLEGTGYGYTF
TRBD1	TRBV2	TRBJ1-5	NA	TGTGCCAGCAAGAGGACAGGAGACAATCAGCCCCAGCATTTT	CASKRTGDNQPQHF